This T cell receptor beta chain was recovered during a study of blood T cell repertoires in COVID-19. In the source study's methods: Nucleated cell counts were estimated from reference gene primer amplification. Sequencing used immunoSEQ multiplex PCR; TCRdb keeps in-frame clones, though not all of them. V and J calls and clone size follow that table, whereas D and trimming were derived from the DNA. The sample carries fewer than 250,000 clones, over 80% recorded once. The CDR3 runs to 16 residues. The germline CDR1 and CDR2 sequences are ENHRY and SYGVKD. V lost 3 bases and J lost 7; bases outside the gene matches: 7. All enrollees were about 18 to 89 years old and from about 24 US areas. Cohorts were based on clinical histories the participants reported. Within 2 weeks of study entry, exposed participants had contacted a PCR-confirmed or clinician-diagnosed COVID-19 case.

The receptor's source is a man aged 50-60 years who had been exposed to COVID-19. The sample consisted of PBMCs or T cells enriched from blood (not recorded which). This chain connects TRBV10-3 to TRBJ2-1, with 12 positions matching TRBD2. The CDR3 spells CAISDRLAGAMNEQFF. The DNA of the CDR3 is TGTGCCATCAGTGATCGACTAGCGGGAGCTATGAATGAGCAGTTCTTC.